The 10 T cell receptor beta chains reported below all come from one sample, sequenced in a study of molecular identifiers for immune sequencing clone quantification. TCRdb fed the PCR reads into MiXCR, producing one record per CDR3 protein. The sample yields 37,000 or so distinct CDR3 sequences, 18% seen once. The specimen sequenced was naive CD8+ T cells from blood, with Jurkat cell RNA spiked in. Subset defined: FACS-sorted CD8+CD4-CCR7+CD45RA+ naive T cells. These receptors all stem from a human donor in good health. Some libraries in this study had Jurkat cell RNA spiked in.

On this clonotype itself: This may be a read error: a much more frequent sequence differs by one nucleotide. This CDR3 is missing its conserved last phenylalanine or tryptophan, likely due to a read error. The chain is built from TRBV6-2 or TRBV6-3 and TRBJ2-3; D not certain. The length of the CDR3 is 13 residues. CDR1 is MNHEY and CDR2 is SVGEGT in the germline V gene. Trimming left V 2 bases short and J 4 bases short, with 7 bases between. In DNA, the CDR3 is TGTGCCAGCAGTTACCTGGGGTCAGATACGCAGTATCTT. Translation: CASSYLGSDTQYL.

The J gene is TRBJ1-2, the V gene TRBV6-6, with 9 bases lining up with TRBD1. The trim removed 6 bases at V and 2 bases at J, leaving 7 bases unmatched. Germline loops: CDR1 MNHNY, CDR2 SVGAGI (reference sequence). This CDR3 has 15 amino acids. DNA of the CDR3: TGTGCCAGCAGGGATGCCGGGACAGGGAACTATGGCTACACCTTC. Protein sequence: CASRDAGTGNYGYTF.

This clonotype was picked up many times. This chain joins TRBV7-2 and TRBJ2-2, with 7 positions matching TRBD2. The germline gives CDR1 SGHTA, CDR2 FQGNSA. The CDR3 is 14 residues long. The V segment lost 3 bases and the J segment 4 bases; nucleotides outside the gene matches: 2. The CDR3 DNA sequence: TGTGCCAGCAGCTTGCGCGGGAGCACCGGGGAGCTGTTTTTT. It encodes CASSLRGSTGELFF.

In this sample, this clonotype turned up many times. The CDR3 nucleotides are TGTGCCAGCAGCTTAGAAGGGTATGAGCAGTTCTTC. Protein product: CASSLEGYEQFF. This chain connects TRBV7-2 to TRBJ2-1; D is ambiguous. This CDR3 contains 12 residues. V was shortened by 1 base and J by 8 bases, with 6 bases between the two germline ends. Germline V lookup: CDR1 SGHTA, CDR2 FQGNSA.

As concerns this clonotype: Just one base apart from a much larger clone, this may be a read error. This is likely a read error, given that the CDR3 carries no conserved phenylalanine or tryptophan at its end. The chain has TRBV4-3 and TRBJ2-1; 7 nucleotides agree with TRBD1. This CDR3 has 15 residues. CDR1 LGHNA and CDR2 YSLEER come from the germline V gene. The V segment lost 5 bases and the J segment 1 base; nucleotides outside the gene matches: 5. The CDR3, as DNA: TGCGCCAGCAGCACTACGACAGGGTCCTACAATGAGCAGTTCTCC. This sequence encodes CASSTTTGSYNEQFS.

In its sample, this clonotype was seen many times. The chain joins TRBV20-1 to TRBJ1-3; no clear D. This CDR3 is 15 amino acids long. Germline values: CDR1 DFQATT, CDR2 SNEGSKA (reference sequence). V was trimmed by 7 bases and J by 4 bases, leaving 20 bases between them. CDR3 region: CSVPRTVKAGNTIYF. The DNA for the CDR3 is TGCAGTGTTCCCCGGACGGTCAAGGCGGGAAACACCATATATTTT.

The sample holds many counts of this clonotype. The chain couples TRBV20-1 to TRBJ2-7; maybe TRBD2 (5 bases). The CDR3 sequence is 11 residues long. Trimming removed 1 base from V and 13 bases from J, with 14 bases in between. Germline values: CDR1 DFQATT, CDR2 SNEGSKA (reference sequence). CDR3 in DNA: TGCAGTGCTAGAGTCGCTAGCAGCGCCTACTTC. Protein: CSARVASSAYF.

There are many counts of this clonotype. This sequence joins TRBV5-1 and TRBJ2-3, with D perhaps assigned TRBD1 or TRBD2 (5 bases each). This CDR3 comprises 15 residues. The germline V gene has CDR1 SGHRS and CDR2 YFSETQ. Deletions cut 0 bases from V and 3 bases from J, with 11 bases between. The DNA of the CDR3 is TGCGCCAGCAGCTTGGTGGGGGTCGCAACAGATACGCAGTATTTT. Amino acid sequence: CASSLVGVATDTQYF.

This clonotype was observed at least ten times. V is TRBV14 and J is TRBJ2-1, with D perhaps TRBD2 (7 bases). Germline V gene lookup returns CDR1 SGHDN and CDR2 FVKESK. V lost 4 bases and J lost 8, with 12 bases in between. The CDR3 spans 13 residues. CDR3 sequence: CASSRWGGDEQFF. In DNA, the CDR3 is TGTGCCAGCAGCCGCTGGGGGGGCGATGAGCAGTTCTTC.

This clonotype was counted many times. CDR3 sequence reads: CASRGLRQGPYEQYF. CDR3 in DNA: TGTGCCAGCAGAGGCCTAAGACAGGGTCCCTACGAGCAGTACTTC. The chain employs TRBV5-6 and TRBJ2-7; 7 nucleotides line up with TRBD1. V trimming: 5 bases; J trimming: 2 bases; junction bases outside the gene matches: 10. From germline, CDR1 is SGHDT and CDR2 YYEEEE. The CDR3 contains 15 residues. The full variable domain, its missing parts supplied by reference TRBV5-6 and TRBJ2-7, is DAGVTQSPTHLIKTRGQQVTLRCSPKSGHDTVSWYQQALGQGPQFIFQYYEEEERQRGNFPDRFSGHQFPNYSSELNVNALLLGDSALYLCASRGLRQGPYEQYFGPGTRLTVT.